What follows are 12 T cell receptor beta chains derived from one specimen sequenced in a study of sequential checkpoint blockade in melanoma. This sample's treatment: randomized to nivolumab then ipilimumab (arm A) or the reverse (arm B). TCRdb's copy holds only in-frame clones and misses some; the assay was immunoSEQ multiplex PCR. This table has tens of thousands of clones, 80% appearing once. Source: CD8+ T cells sorted from blood (inferred from file names), taken from a patient given nivolumab and ipilimumab in sequence. All receptors derive from a human donor with melanoma.

CDR3 DNA: TGCGCCAGCAGCCAAGAACGGACAGGAATGACAGATACGCAGTATTTT. This gives the protein CASSQERTGMTDTQYF. V gene TRBV4-3 combines with J gene TRBJ2-3; 7 nucleotides agree with TRBD1. The CDR3 is 16 amino acids. V trimming: 0 bases; J trimming: 3 bases; junction bases outside the gene matches: 6. Germline V gene data show CDR1 as LGHNA and CDR2 as YSLEER.

This clone was counted only a few times. The chain has TRBV10-2 and TRBJ2-2; 9 nucleotides match TRBD1. With 7 bases clipped from V and 4 bases from J, the junction kept 4 bases outside the gene matches. The CDR3 is made up of 14 amino acids. The germline CDR1 and CDR2 sequences are WSHSY and SAAADI. DNA for the CDR3: TGCGCCAGCACGGTGACAGGGGGCACCGGGGAGCTGTTTTTT. It translates to CASTVTGGTGELFF.

The gene calls are TRBV6-1 and TRBJ1-2; 9 bases match TRBD1. Germline CDR1 and CDR2: MNHNS and SASEGT. The CDR3 is made up of 15 amino acids. V shed 3 bases, J shed 3 bases, and the junction held 5 bases outside the gene matches. The CDR3, as DNA: TGTGCCAGCAGTGAGCCAAGGGACAGGGACTATGGCTACACCTTC. It is translated as CASSEPRDRDYGYTF.

The chain links TRBV5-6 to TRBJ2-1; TRBD1 matches 9 bases. Germline V gene lookup returns CDR1 SGHDT and CDR2 YYEEEE. J gave up 4 bases and V 1 base, and 6 bases lay outside the gene matches. This CDR3 comprises 16 residues. The CDR3 sequence is CASSLSWTGVYNEQFF. The CDR3 nucleotides read TGTGCCAGCAGCTTGAGCTGGACAGGGGTTTACAATGAGCAGTTCTTC.

The chain combines TRBV9 with TRBJ2-5; the D is unclear. Trimming stripped 0 bases from V and 3 bases from J, with 6 bases between. Per germline, CDR1 SGDLS and CDR2 YYNGEE. CDR3 length equals 13 residues. CDR3 nucleotides: TGTGCCAGCAGCGTAGCCCCGGAAGAGACCCAGTACTTC. The encoded protein is CASSVAPEETQYF.

This clone was seen a single time. The J gene is TRBJ2-3, the V gene TRBV4-1; possibly TRBD2 for D (5 bases). The CDR3 loop spans 16 amino acids. Germline V gives CDR1 MGHRA, CDR2 YSYEKL. Trimming cost V 5 bases and J 2 bases, with 17 bases left between them. The CDR3 bases are TGCGCCAGCAGCTCCCCCCCGGGTAGCGACACAGATACGCAGTATTTT. Translated, it gives CASSSPPGSDTDTQYF.

The chain employs TRBV7-2 and TRBJ2-5, with 9 positions matching TRBD2. The CDR3 totals 17 residues. Germline CDR1 and CDR2: SGHTA and FQGNSA. The trim removed 1 base at V and 6 bases at J, leaving 12 bases unmatched. The CDR3 protein is CASSLVSGGTSSKTQYF. In DNA form, the CDR3 reads TGTGCCAGCAGCTTAGTCAGCGGGGGGACATCGTCGAAGACCCAGTACTTC. The entire variable domain, with the rest obtained from reference TRBV7-2 and TRBJ2-5, is as follows: GAGVSQSPSNKVTEKGKDVELRCDPISGHTALYWYRQSLGQGLEFLIYFQGNSAPDKSGLPSDRFSAERTGGSVSTLTIQRTQQEDSAVYLCASSLVSGGTSSKTQYFGPGTRLLVL.

The rearrangement joins TRBV7-2 to TRBJ2-7, with D perhaps TRBD2 (5 bases). There are 15 residues in the CDR3. From germline, CDR1 is SGHTA and CDR2 FQGNSA. Trimming stripped 1 base from V and 0 bases from J, with 10 bases between. The CDR3 DNA reads as TGTGCCAGCAGCTTAGACCCTAGCTCCTCCTACGAGCAGTACTTC. Residues: CASSLDPSSSYEQYF.

On this clone itself: Within the sample, other DNA sequences also encode this same CDR3. The V call is TRBV6-5, the J call TRBJ2-7, with a tentative D call TRBD2 (6 bases). This CDR3 spans 14 amino acids. The V end was cut by 0 bases, the J end by 1 base, with 7 bases between. The V gene's germline CDR1 is MNHEY and CDR2 SVGAGI. The CDR3 loop reads CASSYSGGSYEQYF. DNA of the CDR3: TGTGCCAGCAGTTACTCGGGGGGTTCCTACGAGCAGTACTTC.

J is TRBJ2-7 and V is TRBV9; tentative D call: TRBD2 (7 bases). Germline V lookup: CDR1 SGDLS, CDR2 YYNGEE. This CDR3 contains 14 residues. The V end lost 2 bases, the J end lost 7 bases, and 16 bases lay between the germline ends. The CDR3 is CASSVQGRAGEQYF. CDR3 nucleotide sequence: TGTGCCAGCAGCGTCCAGGGGAGGGCGGGGGAGCAGTACTTC.

V is TRBV29-1 and J is TRBJ2-7, with TRBD1 matching over 9 bases. The CDR3 contains 15 residues. Per germline, CDR1 SQVTM and CDR2 ANQGSEA. Trimming took 4 bases from V and 3 from J; bases not matched to a gene: 10. CDR3 sequence reads: CSVGFWTGARYEQYF. The CDR3 region has the DNA TGCAGCGTTGGATTTTGGACAGGGGCCCGCTACGAGCAGTACTTC.

This chain links TRBV7-6 with TRBJ2-6; 7 nucleotides match TRBD1. The V gene end was trimmed by 1 base and the J gene end by 0 bases; junction bases not matched to a gene: 6. Germline CDR1 is SGHVS and CDR2 is FNYEAQ. The CDR3 covers 18 residues. The DNA of the CDR3 is TGTGCCAGCAGCTTAGGGTCGGGACAGATCTCTGGGGCCAACGTCCTGACTTTC. Its protein is CASSLGSGQISGANVLTF.